Below, one T cell receptor (beta chain) is given with its context. Antigen specificity is unknown. The record originates from a study of beta chain features in type 1 diabetes. Study conclusions and caveats: A greater similarity of naive, central memory and Treg TCRB repertoires was seen among patients than among healthy donors. Shorter TCRB CDR3s, moderately but significantly so, were found in Type 1 diabetes patients in all four CD4+ subsets. Diminished insertions and augmented deletions at VDJ junctions characterized type 1 diabetes patients.

Isolated RNA was reverse transcribed in full, so expressed TCRB transcripts were sequenced. This table comes from immunoSEQ multiplex PCR, and its TCRdb copy is limited to in-frame clones, with some not included. Of 95,000 to 110,000 clones listed, about 26% were seen once; the top ten hold 0.5% to 0.6%. Based on CD45RO/CCR7/CD25/CD127/CD95/CD27, CD4+ regulatory, stem cell-like memory, naive and central memory cells were sorted. Sorted populations all exceeded 95% purity. The sequence was obtained from a young woman with type 1 diabetes. The sample was central memory CD4+ T cells from blood.

The CDR3 here is CASAREVGYTF. DNA of the CDR3: TGTGCCAGTGCAAGAGAAGTGGGCTACACCTTC. The chain couples TRBV7-2 to TRBJ1-2; no firm D call. This CDR3 contains 11 residues. Trimming took 9 bases from V and 8 from J, leaving 13 bases between them. Germline values: CDR1 SGHTA, CDR2 FQGNSA.